The 17 T cell receptor beta chains below all came from one sample that was sequenced in a study of cytomegalovirus exposure and HLA in healthy donors. Sequencing was performed with immunoSEQ multiplex PCR; in TCRdb, only in-frame clones are kept and a portion is missing. The table shows around 220,000 clones, with 88% occurring only once. Sequenced material: PBMCs. The receptors shown here come from a woman between 18 and 30 years old in good health and CMV-seronegative.

The genes are TRBV27 and TRBJ2-2; a possible D gene is TRBD2 (6 bases). The V and J ends lost 7 bases and 0 bases respectively, with 12 bases between them. Germline V gene data show CDR1 as MNHEY and CDR2 as SMNVEV (reference sequence). The CDR3 sequence is 15 residues long. The CDR3 bases are TGTGCCAGCATGGAGGGGCCTACGAACACCGGGGAGCTGTTTTTT. This encodes CASMEGPTNTGELFF.

The chain uses TRBV5-1 and TRBJ2-2, with TRBD2 as a possible D gene (6 bases). The V end was cut by 3 bases, the J end by 6 bases, with 9 bases between. CDR1 is SGHRS and CDR2 is YFSETQ in the germline V gene. This CDR3 spans 13 amino acids. Here the CDR3 DNA reads TGCGCCAGCAGCTCCAGGGAGGCCGGGGAGCTGTTTTTT. Its protein product is CASSSREAGELFF.

This chain joins TRBV2 and TRBJ2-1; D possibly corresponds to TRBD2 (6 bases). The CDR3 is 18 amino acids. The V end lost 5 bases, the J end lost 3 bases, and 23 bases lay between the germline ends. Germline loops: CDR1 SNHLY, CDR2 FYNNEI. CDR3 in amino acids: CASSPVPGSGPIYNEQFF. The CDR3 DNA is TGTGCCAGCAGTCCCGTCCCAGGGAGCGGGCCTATCTACAATGAGCAGTTCTTC.

CDR3 in DNA: TGTGCCAGCAGCTTGGGAGGCAGGGCCAAGTACGAGCAGTACTTC. As protein: CASSLGGRAKYEQYF. This chain uses TRBV5-4 with TRBJ2-7; the D gene is possibly TRBD1 (5 bases). Germline V gene lookup returns CDR1 SGHNT and CDR2 YYREEE (reference sequence). Trimming took 0 bases from V and 4 from J, leaving 14 bases between them. This CDR3 has 15 residues.

The table lists this clone with a few counts. The chain has TRBV9 and TRBJ2-2, with D unclear. CDR1 and CDR2 from the germline V gene are SGDLS and YYNGEE. The CDR3 is made up of 14 amino acids. Trimming took off 0 bases at V and 6 bases at J, with 9 bases between the two ends. The CDR3 here is CASSVVGSSGELFF. CDR3 DNA: TGTGCCAGCAGCGTAGTCGGTAGTTCCGGGGAGCTGTTTTTT.

The chain combines TRBV19 with TRBJ2-7; 8 positions match TRBD1. Germline V gene sequence: CDR1 LNHDA, CDR2 SQIVND (reference sequence). V shed 5 bases and J 6 bases; nucleotides not matched to a gene: 6. The CDR3 has 13 residues. The CDR3 reads CASSAGQGGEQYF. CDR3 DNA: TGTGCCAGTAGTGCCGGACAGGGCGGCGAGCAGTACTTC.

This clone was observed a single time. This chain joins TRBV28 and TRBJ1-5, with 7 positions matching TRBD1. Germline-derived CDR1 and CDR2 are MDHEN and SYDVKM. Trimming took 4 bases from V and 6 from J; bases not matched to a gene: 6. The CDR3 is made up of 14 amino acids. As DNA, the CDR3 is TGTGCCAGCAGTTCCCCCTGGGACAGTCAGCCCCAGCATTTT. Encoded protein: CASSSPWDSQPQHF.

The chain joins TRBV6-5 to TRBJ2-7; perhaps TRBD1 as D (6 bases). The CDR3 sequence is 14 residues long. V was shortened by 5 bases and J by 5 bases, with 16 bases between the two germline ends. The germline V gene encodes CDR1 MNHEY and CDR2 SVGAGI. CDR3 protein: CASSLSNREDEQYF. DNA of the CDR3: TGTGCCAGCAGTCTATCAAACAGGGAAGACGAGCAGTACTTC.

The chain links TRBV6-6 to TRBJ2-7; perhaps TRBD1 as D (6 bases). The germline CDR1 and CDR2 sequences are MNHNY and SVGAGI (reference sequence). This CDR3 region has 13 residues. The V end lost 3 bases, the J end lost 5 bases, and 11 bases lay between the germline ends. The CDR3: CASSYFRDNEQYF. Written as DNA, the CDR3 is TGTGCCAGCAGTTATTTCAGGGACAACGAGCAGTACTTC.

The chain combines TRBV11-2 with TRBJ1-1, with D possibly TRBD1 on 6 matching bases. CDR1 and CDR2 from the germline V gene are SGHAT and FQNNGV. Trimming left V 2 bases short and J 3 bases short, with 7 bases between. This CDR3 spans 13 amino acids. The CDR3 nucleotides are TGTGCCAGCAGCTTACCAGGGGACACTGAAGCTTTCTTT. It is translated as CASSLPGDTEAFF.

The rearrangement uses TRBV27 and TRBJ2-1; 13 bases align to TRBD2. Germline V CDR1 and CDR2: MNHEY, SMNVEV (reference sequence). V shed 7 bases, J shed 8 bases, and the junction held 11 bases outside the gene matches. The CDR3 sequence is 16 residues long. CDR3 in DNA: TGTGCCAGCAACCAACTAGCGGGAGGGCCCAGGTATGAGCAGTTCTTC. Protein sequence: CASNQLAGGPRYEQFF.

The rearrangement joins TRBV6-1 to TRBJ2-7, with D possibly matching TRBD1 (6 bases). CDR1 MNHNS and CDR2 SASEGT come from the germline V gene. Trimming pared 0 bases from V and 3 bases from J, leaving 12 bases between. CDR3 size: 15 residues. This CDR3 is CASSEAGHRFYEQYF. The CDR3 DNA is TGTGCCAGCAGTGAAGCGGGACACCGTTTCTACGAGCAGTACTTC.

The rearrangement joins TRBV11-2 to TRBJ2-1; D might be TRBD2 (5 bases). Trimming cost V 1 base and J 7 bases, with 14 bases left between them. The CDR3 totals 15 residues. Germline loops: CDR1 SGHAT, CDR2 FQNNGV. The CDR3 DNA sequence: TGTGCCAGCAGCTTAGGCGTGAGTCCGGGAAATGAGCAGTTCTTC. Encoded protein: CASSLGVSPGNEQFF.

The chain joins TRBV27 to TRBJ1-2, with unresolved D. The germline CDR1 and CDR2 sequences are MNHEY and SMNVEV (reference sequence). Trimming removed 0 bases at V and 4 bases at J, with 9 bases between. The CDR3 spans 14 residues. The CDR3 region has the DNA TGTGCCAGCAGTTTATCGGCATCCCCCTATGGCTACACCTTC. This sequence encodes CASSLSASPYGYTF.

The rearrangement links TRBV19 to TRBJ2-5, with 7 positions matching TRBD2. The CDR3 sequence is 15 residues long. The junction had 8 bases not matched to a gene; V was cut back by 4 bases and J by 3 bases. Germline loops: CDR1 LNHDA, CDR2 SQIVND (reference sequence). This chain's CDR3 is CASSTSGVREETQYF. In nucleotides, the CDR3 is TGTGCCAGTAGTACGAGCGGGGTAAGAGAAGAGACCCAGTACTTC. Full variable domain (rest looked up from reference TRBV19 and TRBJ2-5): DGGITQSPKYLFRKEGQNVTLSCEQNLNHDAMYWYRQDPGQGLRLIYYSQIVNDFQKGDIAEGYSVSREKKESFPLTVTSAQKNPTAFYLCASSTSGVREETQYFGPGTRLLVL.

Only one count was recorded for this clone. The V call is TRBV27, the J call TRBJ2-7; TRBD2 matches at 10 bases. CDR1 MNHEY and CDR2 SMNVEV come from the germline V gene (reference sequence). Trimming cost V 5 bases and J 3 bases; bases outside gene matches: 4. This CDR3 has 14 amino acids. DNA of the CDR3: TGTGCCAGCAGTCCGATAGCGGGGGGCTACGAGCAGTACTTC. This encodes CASSPIAGGYEQYF.

The chain joins TRBV27 to TRBJ2-5; D remains ambiguous. The CDR3 has 13 residues. Trimming removed 3 bases from V and 3 bases from J, with 8 bases in between. The germline V gene has CDR1 MNHEY and CDR2 SMNVEV (reference sequence). CDR3: CASSFLGEETQYF. Here the CDR3 DNA reads TGTGCCAGCAGTTTCCTAGGCGAAGAGACCCAGTACTTC.